This T cell receptor beta chain came from a study of control samples from healthy donors and cancer patients. This CDR3 has 12 residues. Trimming left V 4 bases short and J 5 bases short, with 8 bases between. TCRdb's table, derived via immunoSEQ multiplex PCR, lists solely in-frame clones and lacks some. Of about 88,000 clones listed, approximately 95% are singletons. Input material: blood. The source is a young man in good health. The rearrangement uses TRBV12-3 or TRBV12-4 and TRBJ1-2; no definite D call. CDR3 loop: CASSYRTYGYTF. DNA of the CDR3: TGTGCCAGCAGTTACAGAACTTATGGCTACACCTTC.